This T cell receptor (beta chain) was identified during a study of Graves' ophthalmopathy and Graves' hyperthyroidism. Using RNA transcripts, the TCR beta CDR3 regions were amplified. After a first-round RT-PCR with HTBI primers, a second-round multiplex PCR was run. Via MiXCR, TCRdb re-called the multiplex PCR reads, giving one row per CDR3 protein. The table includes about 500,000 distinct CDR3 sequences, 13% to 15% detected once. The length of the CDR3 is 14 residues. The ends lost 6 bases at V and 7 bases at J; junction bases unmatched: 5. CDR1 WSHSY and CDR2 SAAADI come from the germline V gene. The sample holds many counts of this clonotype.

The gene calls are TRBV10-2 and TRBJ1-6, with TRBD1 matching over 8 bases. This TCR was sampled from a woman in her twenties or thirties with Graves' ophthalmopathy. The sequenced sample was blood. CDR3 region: CASRDRDPNSPLHF. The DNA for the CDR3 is TGCGCCAGCAGGGACAGGGATCCGAATTCACCCCTCCACTTT.